Listed here is a single T cell receptor beta chain. What it binds is not known. Individuals selected for sequencing had exhibited CD8+CD57+ cell expansion on flow cytometry. The cohort consisted entirely of patients having severe acquired aplastic anemia. TCR beta VDJ and CDR3 profiling used genomic DNA as template. Each CDR3 protein gets one entry after TCRdb re-called the reads with MiXCR. The table has tens of thousands of distinct CDR3 sequences, about 70% seen once. This entry belongs to a study of CD8+CD57+ T cells in acquired aplastic anemia. Study-wide findings and caveats: There were around 28 CD8+ CDR3 sequences that occurred in both patients and controls.

The CDR3 spans 15 residues. Trimming pared 0 bases from V and 3 bases from J, leaving 12 bases between. Sample: sorted CD4+, CD8+, or CD8+CD57+ T cells (not recorded which) from PBMCs. The chain has TRBV12-3 or TRBV12-4 and TRBJ2-7, with D perhaps TRBD1 (5 bases). This receptor was identified in a human donor with aplastic anemia. CDR3: CASSLASRADYEQYF. The CDR3 DNA reads TGTGCCAGCAGTTTAGCGAGCAGGGCGGACTACGAGCAGTACTTC.